These 14 T cell receptor beta chains were all obtained from the same sample, sequenced in a study of T cell clonotyping in hematopoietic cell transplantation. Sequencing was performed with immunoSEQ multiplex PCR; in TCRdb, only in-frame clones are kept and a portion is missing. In the table there are about 15,000 clones, approximately 83% of which are singletons. The sequenced sample consisted of peripheral blood mononuclear cells. All receptors come from a woman aged 40 to 50 in good health. Some clones in this sample may be carry-over from other donors' samples.

This clone was observed a few times. The chain joins TRBV19 to TRBJ2-5; tentatively, D is TRBD1 (5 bases). V was shortened by 10 bases and J by 1 base, with 13 bases between the two germline ends. CDR3 length: 13 amino acids. Per the germline V gene, CDR1 is LNHDA and CDR2 is SQIVND (reference sequence). This CDR3 reads CATSRVVQETQYF. The DNA for the CDR3 is TGTGCCACATCCAGGGTCGTCCAAGAGACCCAGTACTTC. The whole variable domain, remainder taken from reference TRBV19 and TRBJ2-5, is DGGITQSPKYLFRKEGQNVTLSCEQNLNHDAMYWYRQDPGQGLRLIYYSQIVNDFQKGDIAEGYSVSREKKESFPLTVTSAQKNPTAFYLCATSRVVQETQYFGPGTRLLVL.

J is TRBJ2-1 and V is TRBV7-9, with D maybe TRBD2 (6 bases). This CDR3 is 16 amino acids long. CDR1 SEHNR and CDR2 FQNEAQ come from the germline V gene (reference sequence). V gave up 5 bases and J gave up 0 bases, with 14 bases separating them. The CDR3 bases are TGTGCCAGCAGCCTGGTGCAGCGGGCCTCCTACAATGAGCAGTTCTTC. This gives the protein CASSLVQRASYNEQFF.

The gene calls are TRBV6-5 and TRBJ1-1; D remains unclear. This CDR3 is 11 amino acids long. From germline, CDR1 is MNHEY and CDR2 SVGAGI. V was pared by 5 bases and J by 2 bases, with 3 bases between. The CDR3 here is CASSHNTEAFF. The CDR3 DNA reads TGTGCCAGCAGTCACAACACTGAAGCTTTCTTT.

The chain uses TRBV7-2 and TRBJ2-7; D is ambiguous. CDR3 length: 13 residues. Germline loops: CDR1 SGHTA, CDR2 FQGNSA. Trimming removed 4 bases from V and 3 bases from J, with 10 bases in between. The CDR3: CASSSVPFYEQYF. For the CDR3, the DNA is TGTGCCAGCAGCTCTGTTCCCTTCTACGAGCAGTACTTC.

This clone was seen a single time. The genes are TRBV28 and TRBJ1-1, with 8 bases identical to TRBD1. The junction had 10 bases not matched to a gene; V was cut back by 6 bases and J by 4 bases. The CDR3 contains 15 residues. From germline, CDR1 is MDHEN and CDR2 SYDVKM. CDR3 coding DNA: TGTGCCAGCAGCCCCCATGGACAGGGTGCCACTGAAGCTTTCTTT. It encodes CASSPHGQGATEAFF.

This chain uses TRBV7-6 with TRBJ2-4; TRBD2 agrees at 15 bases. Germline loops: CDR1 SGHVS, CDR2 FNYEAQ. This CDR3 region has 17 residues. The trim removed 5 bases at V and 2 bases at J, leaving 4 bases unmatched. The CDR3 DNA reads as TGTGCCAGCAGCGAGGGACTAGCGGGAGGTCCCAAAAACATTCAGTACTTC. It encodes CASSEGLAGGPKNIQYF.

This clone has only one observation. V usage is TRBV5-1 and J usage is TRBJ1-1; D perhaps matches TRBD1 (6 bases). This CDR3 has 14 residues. Deletions cut 2 bases from V and 0 bases from J, with 8 bases between. In germline, CDR1 is SGHRS, CDR2 YFSETQ. CDR3 coding DNA: TGCGCCAGCAGCTTTAGACAGGTGAACACTGAAGCTTTCTTT. This encodes CASSFRQVNTEAFF.

The gene calls are TRBV29-1 and TRBJ2-3; 10 bases map to TRBD1. With 3 bases clipped from V and 3 bases from J, the junction kept 0 bases outside the gene matches. The CDR3 is made up of 13 amino acids. From germline, CDR1 is SQVTM and CDR2 ANQGSEA. The CDR3 is CSVEGQGTDTQYF. The DNA for the CDR3 is TGCAGCGTTGAGGGACAGGGGACAGATACGCAGTATTTT.

In its sample, this clone ranks as medium-sized. The chain links TRBV19 to TRBJ1-6; 7 positions agree with TRBD1. The CDR3 spans 15 residues. Germline CDR1 and CDR2: LNHDA and SQIVND (reference sequence). Germline trimming cut 3 bases from V and 5 bases from J; bases unmatched to any gene: 4. The CDR3 nucleotides are TGTGCCAGTAGTATCCGGGACAGTGATAATTCACCCCTCCACTTT. Its protein product is CASSIRDSDNSPLHF.

The V and J genes are TRBV5-1 and TRBJ2-5; D gene uncertain. Trimming pared 0 bases from V and 4 bases from J, leaving 10 bases between. Germline V gene data show CDR1 as SGHRS and CDR2 as YFSETQ. CDR3 length equals 14 residues. The DNA of the CDR3 is TGCGCCAGCAGCTTGGCAGGCCTAGGAGAGACCCAGTACTTC. This encodes CASSLAGLGETQYF. The entire variable domain, with the rest obtained from reference TRBV5-1 and TRBJ2-5, is as follows: KAGVTQTPRYLIKTRGQQVTLSCSPISGHRSVSWYQQTPGQGLQFLFEYFSETQRNKGNFPGRFSGRQFSNSRSEMNVSTLELGDSALYLCASSLAGLGETQYFGPGTRLLVL.

The CDR3 loop reads CASSPPGANYGYTF. The CDR3 bases are TGTGCCAGCTCACCCCCGGGGGCTAACTATGGCTACACCTTC. The rearrangement links TRBV18 to TRBJ1-2; weak D call: TRBD1 (5 bases). Germline lookup yields CDR1 KGHSH and CDR2 LQKENI. V was clipped by 3 bases and J by 0 bases, with 8 bases between them. The CDR3 sequence is 14 residues long.

The chain combines TRBV29-1 with TRBJ2-7; D call uncertain. Germline-derived CDR1 and CDR2 are SQVTM and ANQGSEA. The V end was cut by 2 bases, the J end by 3 bases, with 8 bases between. The CDR3 loop spans 12 amino acids. Here the CDR3 reads CSVELRNYEQYF. CDR3 in DNA: TGCAGCGTTGAATTGAGGAACTACGAGCAGTACTTC.

V and J are TRBV7-8 and TRBJ2-7; D not resolved. The germline gives CDR1 SGHVS, CDR2 FQNEAQ. The V end lost 5 bases, the J end lost 2 bases, and 1 base lay between the germline ends. The CDR3 runs to 10 residues. The CDR3 region is CASSAYEQYF. The CDR3 DNA is TGTGCCAGCAGCGCCTACGAGCAGTACTTC.

The chain recombines TRBV5-1 with TRBJ2-7; 10 bases line up with TRBD1. CDR1 SGHRS and CDR2 YFSETQ come from the germline V gene. V lost 0 bases to trimming and J lost 3 bases; unmatched junction nucleotides: 9. CDR3 length equals 17 residues. The CDR3 coding sequence is TGCGCCAGCAGCTTGGGACAGGGGGCGATTGCGTTCTACGAGCAGTACTTC. It is translated as CASSLGQGAIAFYEQYF. Looking up the rest from reference TRBV5-1 and TRBJ2-7 gives the full variable domain: KAGVTQTPRYLIKTRGQQVTLSCSPISGHRSVSWYQQTPGQGLQFLFEYFSETQRNKGNFPGRFSGRQFSNSRSEMNVSTLELGDSALYLCASSLGQGAIAFYEQYFGPGTRLTVT.